This T cell receptor (beta chain) was captured by sequencing in a study of spatial heterogeneity in lung cancer. Study at large: Tumor regions showed TCR transcript counts that correlated strongly with a T cell module score from matched bulk RNA-seq.

Regarding this clonotype: Its cognate antigen is unknown.

The V end lost 3 bases, the J end lost 2 bases, and 11 bases lay between the germline ends. The CDR3 consists of 14 residues. The germline gives CDR1 MNHNY, CDR2 SVGAGI (reference sequence). Study outcomes and limitations: Tumors with more nonsynonymous mutations had more expanded intratumoral alpha and beta TCRs.

One entry per CDR3 protein results from TCRdb running MiXCR on the 5' RACE reads. The sample carries more than 550 distinct CDR3 sequences, under 30% recorded once. The time point is: sample taken at primary tumor resection. Samples were obtained from some 70 donors, all untreated early-stage non-small cell lung cancer patients. Unsorted samples of tumor, nontumor lung or frozen PBMC had their whole RNA sequenced. Sequenced here: lung tumor tissue, sampled at surgery. The chain recombines TRBV6-6 with TRBJ2-7, with D unresolved. The TCR comes from a male donor with early-stage non-small cell lung cancer. CDR3 sequence (DNA): TGTGCCAGCAGTTATCCCCCTGAAACCTACGAGCAGTACTTC. Protein product: CASSYPPETYEQYF.